This TCR beta chain stems from a study of blood T cell repertoires in COVID-19. This CDR3 contains 13 residues. The V and J ends lost 9 bases and 6 bases respectively, with 18 bases between them. Per germline, CDR1 MNHEY and CDR2 SVGAGI. The assay was immunoSEQ multiplex PCR, and TCRdb's table has in-frame clones only and misses some. The sample comprises almost 350,000 clones, roughly nine tenths of which are singletons, and less than 5% rests with the top ten. Specimen: peripheral blood. The genes are TRBV6-5 and TRBJ2-7, with a tentative D call TRBD2 (7 bases). The TCR was taken from a woman aged 55-75 years with COVID-19, enrolled during active disease. The CDR3 reads CARRRGGHFEQYF. DNA of the CDR3: TGTGCCAGAAGGAGGGGGGGGCATTTCGAGCAGTACTTC.